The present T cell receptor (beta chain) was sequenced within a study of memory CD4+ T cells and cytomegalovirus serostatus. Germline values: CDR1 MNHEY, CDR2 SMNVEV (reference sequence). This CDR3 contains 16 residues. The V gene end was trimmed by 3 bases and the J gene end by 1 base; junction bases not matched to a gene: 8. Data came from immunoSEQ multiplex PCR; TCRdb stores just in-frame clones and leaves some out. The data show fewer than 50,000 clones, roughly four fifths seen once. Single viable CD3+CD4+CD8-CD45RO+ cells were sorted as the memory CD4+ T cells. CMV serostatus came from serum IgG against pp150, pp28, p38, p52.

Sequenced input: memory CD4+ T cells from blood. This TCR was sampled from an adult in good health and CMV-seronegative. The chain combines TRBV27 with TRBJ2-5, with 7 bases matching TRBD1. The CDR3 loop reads CASSFLRDRAQETQYF. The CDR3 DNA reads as TGTGCCAGCAGTTTTCTACGAGACAGGGCCCAAGAGACCCAGTACTTC.